Listed here is a single TCR beta chain. The CDR3 loop spans 17 amino acids. Runs used v3.0 of the immunoSEQ assay and were done at survey level. Only in-frame clones appear in the TCRdb table, and some are missing; sequencing was by immunoSEQ multiplex PCR. Of 15,000 or so clones in the sample, roughly nine tenths were seen once. This specimen comes from a study of long-term antiretroviral therapy in people with HIV. Material: unsorted PBMCs, obtained 0.6 years after starting antiretroviral therapy. The sequence was collected from a woman aged 35 to 49 with HIV. The chain has TRBV21-1 and TRBJ1-5; the listed D gene, TRBD1, was not tested against the DNA. TRBV21-1 is given as a pseudogene. In DNA form, the CDR3 reads TGTGCCAGCAGCAAAGGGACAGGGTATTATAGCAATCAGCCCCAGCATTTT. Translation gives CASSKGTGYYSNQPQHF.